This T cell receptor beta chain was observed in a study of cytomegalovirus exposure and HLA in healthy donors. General study findings and limits: When analyzed later, the rates of TCR association showed variation by HLA locus, with DRB1 the most and HLA-C the fewest. Analyzed later, most CMV-associated TCR beta chains appeared HLA-restricted.

Comment on this clone: Its matching antigen is unknown.

Per the germline V gene, CDR1 is SQVTM and CDR2 is ANQGSEA. This CDR3 contains 13 residues. V lost 5 bases and J 2 bases, leaving 12 bases between the germline ends. Each donor was nominally healthy when sampled (though unrecorded immune exposures were likely). It was with 60 Vbeta and 13 Jbeta primers that the PCR ran. Sequencing used immunoSEQ multiplex PCR; TCRdb keeps in-frame clones, though not all of them. The table lists about 120,000 clones, approximately 80% of them singletons. What was sequenced was PBMCs. The chain uses TRBV29-1 and TRBJ1-1, with D perhaps TRBD1 (6 bases). This TCR derives from a woman aged 18-35 years in good health and CMV-seronegative. CDR3 DNA: TGCAGCGTTACGGGACACTTAAACACTGAAGCTTTCTTT. It yields the protein CSVTGHLNTEAFF.